This TCR beta chain is drawn from a study of shared clonotypes between healthy human individuals. The study, taken as a whole, reports: Sequencing depth was a factor that was expected to affect clonotype sharing among donors. In this cohort, only blood was sampled, and tissue repertoires likely differ. As a rule, naive subsets had a larger estimated richness than memory subsets.

Of note for this clone: Its antigen is not known.

Trimming cost V 8 bases and J 4 bases, with 12 bases left between them. CDR1 is SEHNR and CDR2 is FQNEAQ in the germline V gene (reference sequence). This CDR3 has 14 amino acids. Naive-designated CD8 cells lacked CD45RO, were positively enriched for CCR7, and omitted terminally differentiated effector memory CD45RA+ cells. Some 27,000 T cell genomes, or roughly 200 ng DNA, went into the sorted-subset replicate PCRs. Generated by immunoSEQ multiplex PCR, the TCRdb table keeps only in-frame clones and is missing some. The repertoire has roughly 2.1 million clones, 85% to 95% of them found once; the top ten carry approximately 1.7%.

The receptor comes from a man aged 18 to 29 in good health. Some clones in this sample may be carry-over from other donors' samples. What was sequenced was naive CD8+ T cells from PBMCs. J is TRBJ2-6 and V is TRBV7-9, with D perhaps given as TRBD1 or TRBD2 (5 bases each). DNA of the CDR3: TGTGCCAGCTCTGGGGGTGAAGGGGCCAACGTCCTGACTTTC. It is translated as CASSGGEGANVLTF.